The TCR beta chain under discussion was sequenced for a study of cytomegalovirus exposure and HLA in healthy donors. This CDR3 is 15 amino acids long. Trimming cost V 5 bases and J 2 bases, with 15 bases left between them. The germline CDR1 and CDR2 sequences are SGHNT and YENEEA. PCR was performed using 60 Vbeta and 13 Jbeta primers. Profiling relied on immunoSEQ multiplex PCR, and the TCRdb table lists in-frame clones only, not all of them. The sample comprises fewer than 200,000 clones, roughly 85% of which are singletons, and around 0.69% rests with the top ten. Sequencing used PBMCs. J is TRBJ1-2 and V is TRBV11-3; D might be TRBD1 (6 bases). The receptor comes from a woman aged 40-49 years in good health and CMV-seronegative. The CDR3 nucleotides read TGTGCCAGCAGCGTTACAGGGTTGTCCAACTATGGCTACACCTTC. It codes for CASSVTGLSNYGYTF.